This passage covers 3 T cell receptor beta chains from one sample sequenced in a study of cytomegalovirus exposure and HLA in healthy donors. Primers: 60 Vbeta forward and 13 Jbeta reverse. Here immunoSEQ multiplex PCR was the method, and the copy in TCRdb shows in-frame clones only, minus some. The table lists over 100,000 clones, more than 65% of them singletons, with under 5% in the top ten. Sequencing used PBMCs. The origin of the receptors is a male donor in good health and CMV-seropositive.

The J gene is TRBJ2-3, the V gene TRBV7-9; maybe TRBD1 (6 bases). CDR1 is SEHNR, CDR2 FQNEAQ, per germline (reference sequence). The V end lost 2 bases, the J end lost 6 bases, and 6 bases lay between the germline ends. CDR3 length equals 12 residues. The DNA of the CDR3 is TGTGCCAGCAGCTTACAGGGGGATACGCAGTATTTT. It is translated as CASSLQGDTQYF.

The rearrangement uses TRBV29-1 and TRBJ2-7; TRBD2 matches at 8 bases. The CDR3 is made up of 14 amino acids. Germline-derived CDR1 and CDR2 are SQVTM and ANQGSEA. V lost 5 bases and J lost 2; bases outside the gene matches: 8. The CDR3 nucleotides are TGCAGCGTTTCATGGACTAGCCCTGCCTACGAGCAGTACTTC. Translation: CSVSWTSPAYEQYF.

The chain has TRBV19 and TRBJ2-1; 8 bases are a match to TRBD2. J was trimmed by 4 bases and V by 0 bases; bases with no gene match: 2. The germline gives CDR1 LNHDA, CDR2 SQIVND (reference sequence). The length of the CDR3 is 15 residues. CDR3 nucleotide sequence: TGTGCCAGTAGTATAGACGGGGGGGCTTACAATGAGCAGTTCTTC. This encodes CASSIDGGAYNEQFF.